Listed here is a single TCR beta chain. This sample was taken from a study of T cell responses to AZD1222 COVID-19 vaccine. The germline CDR1 and CDR2 sequences are MNHNS and SASEGT. The CDR3 length is 16 residues. The V end lost 2 bases, the J end lost 1 base, and 11 bases lay between the germline ends. This table comes from immunoSEQ multiplex PCR, and its TCRdb copy is limited to in-frame clones, with some not included. The table has 160,000 or so clones, 70% to 90% seen once. This chain links TRBV6-1 with TRBJ2-2; D possibly corresponds to TRBD1 (6 bases). The source is an adult who received the MenACWY meningococcal vaccine as a control. The material sequenced was peripheral blood, taken 28 days after the second dose of the MenACWY control vaccine. In DNA form, the CDR3 reads TGTGCCAGCAGTGAATACCCGACAGGGAACACCGGGGAGCTGTTTTTT. Amino acids: CASSEYPTGNTGELFF.